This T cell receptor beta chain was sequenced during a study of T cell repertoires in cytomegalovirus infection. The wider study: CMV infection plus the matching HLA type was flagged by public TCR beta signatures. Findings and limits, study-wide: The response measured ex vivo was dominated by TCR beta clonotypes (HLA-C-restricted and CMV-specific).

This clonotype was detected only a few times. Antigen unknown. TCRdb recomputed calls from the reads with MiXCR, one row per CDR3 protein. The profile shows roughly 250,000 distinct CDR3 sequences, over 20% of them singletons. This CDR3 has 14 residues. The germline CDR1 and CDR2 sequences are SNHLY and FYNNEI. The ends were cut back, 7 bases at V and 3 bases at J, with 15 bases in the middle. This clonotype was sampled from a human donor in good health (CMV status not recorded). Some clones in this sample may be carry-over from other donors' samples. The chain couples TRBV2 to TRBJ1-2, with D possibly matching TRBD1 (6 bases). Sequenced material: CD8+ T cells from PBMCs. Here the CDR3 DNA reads TGTGCCAGCATTGGGGGGCAGGCGGACTATGGCTACACCTTC. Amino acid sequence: CASIGGQADYGYTF.